This T cell receptor beta chain was identified during a study of graft-versus-host responses after intestinal transplantation. Turning to the study itself: Tacrolimus and steroids were given for 2 to 4 years to all recipients after anti-thymocyte globulin induction.

Whole-study findings and limits: Detection of GvH clones occurred in recipient marrow, and some had their first appearance in ileum or blood.

Only in-frame clones appear in the TCRdb table, and some are missing; sequencing was by immunoSEQ multiplex PCR. Among over 100,000 clones listed, 85% to 95% were seen once. The germline CDR1 and CDR2 sequences are LNHNV and YYDKDF (reference sequence). Trimming took off 3 bases at V and 4 bases at J, with 25 bases between the two ends. The CDR3 length is 19 residues. With regard to this clone: As yet, its antigen is unknown.

The chain recombines TRBV15 with TRBJ2-1; a possible D gene is TRBD2 (5 bases). The sample in question was unstimulated CD8+ T cells sorted from spleen or lymph node cells, obtained before transplant. The sequence came from a human donor who was the organ donor for an intestinal transplant. The CDR3 sequence is CATSSPGGDATSIYNEQFF. CDR3 in DNA: TGTGCCACCAGCAGCCCCGGAGGAGACGCTACATCGATTTACAATGAGCAGTTCTTC.